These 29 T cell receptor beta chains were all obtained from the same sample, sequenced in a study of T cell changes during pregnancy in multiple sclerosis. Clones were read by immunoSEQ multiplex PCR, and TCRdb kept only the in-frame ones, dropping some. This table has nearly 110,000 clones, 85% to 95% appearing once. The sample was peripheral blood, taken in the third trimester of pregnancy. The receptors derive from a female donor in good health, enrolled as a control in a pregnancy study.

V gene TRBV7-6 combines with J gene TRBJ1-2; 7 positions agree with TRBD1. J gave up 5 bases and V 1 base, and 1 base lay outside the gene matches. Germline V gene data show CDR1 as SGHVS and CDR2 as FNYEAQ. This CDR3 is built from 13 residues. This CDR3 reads CASSLDRGYGYTF. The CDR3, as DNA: TGTGCCAGCAGCTTAGACAGGGGATATGGCTACACCTTC.

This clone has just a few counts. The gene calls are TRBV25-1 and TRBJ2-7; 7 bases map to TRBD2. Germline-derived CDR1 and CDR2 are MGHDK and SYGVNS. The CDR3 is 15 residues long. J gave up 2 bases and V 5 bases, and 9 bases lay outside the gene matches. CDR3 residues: CASSKSGVTPYEQYF. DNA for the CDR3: TGTGCCAGCAGTAAGAGCGGGGTAACCCCCTACGAGCAGTACTTC.

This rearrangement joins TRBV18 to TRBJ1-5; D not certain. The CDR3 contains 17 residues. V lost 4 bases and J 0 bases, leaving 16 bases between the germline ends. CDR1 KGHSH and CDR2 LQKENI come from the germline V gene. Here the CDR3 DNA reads TGTGCCAGCTCACTTGGGATCAGCGGGTATAGCAATCAGCCCCAGCATTTT. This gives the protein CASSLGISGYSNQPQHF.

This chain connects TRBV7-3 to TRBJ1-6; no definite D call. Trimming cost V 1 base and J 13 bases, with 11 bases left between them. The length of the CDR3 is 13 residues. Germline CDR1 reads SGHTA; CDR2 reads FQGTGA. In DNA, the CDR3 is TGTGCCAGCAGCTTAAGTATTGGGCTCCCCCTCCACTTT. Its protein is CASSLSIGLPLHF.

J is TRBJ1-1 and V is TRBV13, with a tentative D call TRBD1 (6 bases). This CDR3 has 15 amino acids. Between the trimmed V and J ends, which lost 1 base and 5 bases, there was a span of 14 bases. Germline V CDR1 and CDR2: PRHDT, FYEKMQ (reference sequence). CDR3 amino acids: CASSLVWGRGTEAFF. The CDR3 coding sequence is TGTGCCAGCAGCTTAGTCTGGGGGCGCGGGACTGAAGCTTTCTTT. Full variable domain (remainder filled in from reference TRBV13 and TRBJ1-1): AAGVIQSPRHLIKEKRETATLKCYPIPRHDTVYWYQQGPGQDPQFLISFYEKMQSDKGSIPDRFSAQQFSDYHSELNMSSLELGDSALYFCASSLVWGRGTEAFFGQGTRLTVV.

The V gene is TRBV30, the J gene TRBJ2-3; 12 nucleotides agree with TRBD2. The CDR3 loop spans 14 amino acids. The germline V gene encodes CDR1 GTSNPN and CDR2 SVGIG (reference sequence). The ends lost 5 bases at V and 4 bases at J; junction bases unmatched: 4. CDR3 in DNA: TGTGCCTGGGGGCCTAGCGGGGGGGCAGATACGCAGTATTTT. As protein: CAWGPSGGADTQYF. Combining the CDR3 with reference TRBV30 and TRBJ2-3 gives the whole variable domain SQTIHQWPATLVQPVGSPLSLECTVEGTSNPNLYWYRQAAGRGLQLLFYSVGIGQISSEVPQNLSASRPQDRQFILSSKKLLLSDSGFYLCAWGPSGGADTQYFGPGTRLTVL.

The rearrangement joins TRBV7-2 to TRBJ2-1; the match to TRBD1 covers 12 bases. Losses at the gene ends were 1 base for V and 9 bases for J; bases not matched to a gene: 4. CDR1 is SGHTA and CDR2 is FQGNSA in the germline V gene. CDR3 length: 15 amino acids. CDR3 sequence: CASSLGGQGAAEQFF. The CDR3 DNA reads TGTGCCAGCAGCTTAGGGGGACAGGGGGCTGCTGAGCAGTTCTTC.

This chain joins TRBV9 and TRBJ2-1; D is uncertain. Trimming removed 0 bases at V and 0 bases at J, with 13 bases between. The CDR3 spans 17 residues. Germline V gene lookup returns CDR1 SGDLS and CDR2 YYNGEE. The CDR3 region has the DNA TGTGCCAGCAGCGTAGGACTGCCTCCGAGCTCCTACAATGAGCAGTTCTTC. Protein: CASSVGLPPSSYNEQFF.

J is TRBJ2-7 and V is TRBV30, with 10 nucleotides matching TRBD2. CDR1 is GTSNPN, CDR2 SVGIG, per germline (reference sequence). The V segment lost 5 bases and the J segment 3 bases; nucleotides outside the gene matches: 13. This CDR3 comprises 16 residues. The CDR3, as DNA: TGTGCCTGGCCAGACCCTCTAGCGGGGGAATTCTACGAGCAGTACTTC. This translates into CAWPDPLAGEFYEQYF.

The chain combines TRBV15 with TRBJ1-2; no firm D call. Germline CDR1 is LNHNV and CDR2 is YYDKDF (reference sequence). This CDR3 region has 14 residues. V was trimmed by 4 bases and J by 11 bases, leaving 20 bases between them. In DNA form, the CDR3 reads TGTGCCACCAGCACCCGACGCAAGCCCTGGGAGTACACCTTC. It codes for CATSTRRKPWEYTF. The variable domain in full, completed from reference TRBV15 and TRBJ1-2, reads DAMVIQNPRYQVTQFGKPVTLSCSQTLNHNVMYWYQQKSSQAPKLLFHYYDKDFNNEADTPDNFQSRRPNTSFCFLDIRSPGLGDTAMYLCATSTRRKPWEYTFGSGTRLTVV.

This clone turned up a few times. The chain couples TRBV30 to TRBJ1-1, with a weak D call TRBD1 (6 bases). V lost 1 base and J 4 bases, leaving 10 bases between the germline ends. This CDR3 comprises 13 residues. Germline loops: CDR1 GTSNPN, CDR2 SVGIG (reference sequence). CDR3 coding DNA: TGTGCCTGGAGTGGGCAGGGGAGCACTGAAGCTTTCTTT. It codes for CAWSGQGSTEAFF.

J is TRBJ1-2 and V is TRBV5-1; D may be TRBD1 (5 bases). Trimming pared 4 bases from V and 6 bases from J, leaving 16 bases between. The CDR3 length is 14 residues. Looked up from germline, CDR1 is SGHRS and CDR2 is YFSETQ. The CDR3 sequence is CASSREGSTDGYTF. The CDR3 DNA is TGCGCCAGCAGCAGGGAGGGGAGTACCGATGGCTACACCTTC.

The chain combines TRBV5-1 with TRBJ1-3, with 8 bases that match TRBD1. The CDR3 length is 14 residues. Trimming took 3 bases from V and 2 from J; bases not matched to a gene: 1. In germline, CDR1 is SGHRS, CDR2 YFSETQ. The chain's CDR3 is CASSSGQAGNTIYF. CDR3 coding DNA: TGCGCCAGCAGCTCGGGACAGGCTGGAAACACCATATATTTT.

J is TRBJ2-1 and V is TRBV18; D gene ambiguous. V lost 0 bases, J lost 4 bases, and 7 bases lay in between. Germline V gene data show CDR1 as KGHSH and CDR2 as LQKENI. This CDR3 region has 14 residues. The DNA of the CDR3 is TGTGCCAGCTCACCACCAAATCCGTACAATGAGCAGTTCTTC. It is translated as CASSPPNPYNEQFF.

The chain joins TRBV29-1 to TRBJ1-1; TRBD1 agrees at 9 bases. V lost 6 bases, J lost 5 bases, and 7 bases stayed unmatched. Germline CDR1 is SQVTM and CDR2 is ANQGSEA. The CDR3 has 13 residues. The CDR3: CSVSGTGYTEAFF. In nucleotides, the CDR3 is TGCAGCGTCTCCGGGACAGGGTATACTGAAGCTTTCTTT.

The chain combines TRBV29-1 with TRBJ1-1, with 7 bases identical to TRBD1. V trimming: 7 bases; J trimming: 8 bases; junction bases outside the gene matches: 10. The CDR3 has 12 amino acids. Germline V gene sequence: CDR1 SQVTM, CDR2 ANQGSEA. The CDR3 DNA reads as TGCAGCGCCAATACAGGGGCCCGCGAAGCTTTCTTT. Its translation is CSANTGAREAFF. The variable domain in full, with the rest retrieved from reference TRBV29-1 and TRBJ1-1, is SAVISQKPSRDICQRGTSLTIQCQVDSQVTMMFWYRQQPGQSLTLIATANQGSEATYESGFVIDKFPISRPNLTFSTLTVSNMSPEDSSIYLCSANTGAREAFFGQGTRLTVV.

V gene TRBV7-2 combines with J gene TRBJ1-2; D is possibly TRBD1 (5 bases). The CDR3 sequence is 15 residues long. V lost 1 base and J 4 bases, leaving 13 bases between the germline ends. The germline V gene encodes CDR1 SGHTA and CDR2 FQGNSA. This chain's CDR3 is CASSLGGGQPYGYTF. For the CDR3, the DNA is TGTGCCAGCAGCTTAGGCGGGGGTCAACCCTATGGCTACACCTTC.

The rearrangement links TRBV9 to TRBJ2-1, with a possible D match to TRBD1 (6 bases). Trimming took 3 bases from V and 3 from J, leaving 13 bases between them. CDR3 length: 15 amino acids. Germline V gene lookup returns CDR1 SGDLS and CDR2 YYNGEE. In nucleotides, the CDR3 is TGTGCCAGCAGCGCGCCGGGACACCTCTACAATGAGCAGTTCTTC. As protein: CASSAPGHLYNEQFF.

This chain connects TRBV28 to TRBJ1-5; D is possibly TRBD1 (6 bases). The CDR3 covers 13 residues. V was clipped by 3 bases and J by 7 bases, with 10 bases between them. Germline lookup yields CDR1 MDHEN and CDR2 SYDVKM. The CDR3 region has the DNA TGTGCCAGCAGTTTGAACAGGGTCCAGCCCCAGCATTTT. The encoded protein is CASSLNRVQPQHF.

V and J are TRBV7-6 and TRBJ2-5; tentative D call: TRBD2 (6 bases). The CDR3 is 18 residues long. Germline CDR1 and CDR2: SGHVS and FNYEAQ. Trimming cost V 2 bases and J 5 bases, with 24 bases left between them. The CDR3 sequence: CASSLSGPGTAEAETQYF. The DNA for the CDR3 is TGTGCCAGCAGCTTATCGGGACCTGGGACTGCCGAGGCGGAGACCCAGTACTTC.

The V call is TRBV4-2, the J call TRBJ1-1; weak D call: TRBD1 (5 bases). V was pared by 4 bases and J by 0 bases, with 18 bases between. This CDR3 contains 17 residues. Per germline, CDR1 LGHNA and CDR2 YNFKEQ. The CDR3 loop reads CASSPWGVPSMNTEAFF. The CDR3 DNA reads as TGTGCCAGCAGCCCCTGGGGGGTTCCGTCTATGAACACTGAAGCTTTCTTT.

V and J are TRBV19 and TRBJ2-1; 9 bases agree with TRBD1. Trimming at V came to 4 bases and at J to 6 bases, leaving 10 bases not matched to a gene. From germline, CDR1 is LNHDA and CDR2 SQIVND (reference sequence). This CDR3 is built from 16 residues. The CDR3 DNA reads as TGTGCCAGTAGTAATGGTGAGACAGGGGGTGGCAATGAGCAGTTCTTC. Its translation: CASSNGETGGGNEQFF.

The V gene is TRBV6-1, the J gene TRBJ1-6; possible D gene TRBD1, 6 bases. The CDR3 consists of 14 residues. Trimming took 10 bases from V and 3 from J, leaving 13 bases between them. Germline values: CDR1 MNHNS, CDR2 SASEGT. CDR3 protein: CATETGHYNSPLHF. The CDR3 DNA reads TGTGCCACCGAGACAGGTCACTATAATTCACCCCTCCACTTT.

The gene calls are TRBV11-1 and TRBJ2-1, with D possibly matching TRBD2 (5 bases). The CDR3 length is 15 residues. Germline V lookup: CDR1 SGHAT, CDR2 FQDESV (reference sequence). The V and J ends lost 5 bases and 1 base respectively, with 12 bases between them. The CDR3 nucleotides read TGTGCCAGCAGCGCCCGGGTAGCGTCCTACAATGAGCAGTTCTTC. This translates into CASSARVASYNEQFF.

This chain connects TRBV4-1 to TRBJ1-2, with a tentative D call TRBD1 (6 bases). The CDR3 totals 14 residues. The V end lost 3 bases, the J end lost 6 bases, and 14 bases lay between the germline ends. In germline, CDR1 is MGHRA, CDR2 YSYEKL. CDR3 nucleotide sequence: TGCGCCAGCAGCCACGCGTACAGGGAAGATGGCTACACCTTC. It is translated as CASSHAYREDGYTF.

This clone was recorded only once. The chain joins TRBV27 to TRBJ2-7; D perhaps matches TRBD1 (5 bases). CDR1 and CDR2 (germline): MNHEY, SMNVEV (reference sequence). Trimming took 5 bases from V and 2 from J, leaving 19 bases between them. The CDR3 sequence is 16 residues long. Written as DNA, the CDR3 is TGTGCCAGCAGTCCCGACAGAATAGAGGTCACCTACGAGCAGTACTTC. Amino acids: CASSPDRIEVTYEQYF.

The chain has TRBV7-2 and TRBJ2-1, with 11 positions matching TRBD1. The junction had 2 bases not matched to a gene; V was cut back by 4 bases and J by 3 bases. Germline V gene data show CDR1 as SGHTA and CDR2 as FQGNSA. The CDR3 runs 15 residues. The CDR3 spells CASSSDRGLYNEQFF. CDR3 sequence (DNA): TGTGCCAGCAGCTCGGACAGGGGGCTCTACAATGAGCAGTTCTTC.

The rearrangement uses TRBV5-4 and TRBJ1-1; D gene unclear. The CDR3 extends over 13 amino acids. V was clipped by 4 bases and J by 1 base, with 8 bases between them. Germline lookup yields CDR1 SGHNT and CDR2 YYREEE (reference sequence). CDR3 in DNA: TGTGCCAGCAGCCCCCGGGGGAACACTGAAGCTTTCTTT. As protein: CASSPRGNTEAFF.

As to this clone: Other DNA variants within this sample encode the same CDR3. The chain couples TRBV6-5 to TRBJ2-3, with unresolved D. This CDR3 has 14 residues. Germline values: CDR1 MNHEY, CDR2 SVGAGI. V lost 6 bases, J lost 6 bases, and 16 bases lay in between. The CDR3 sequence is CASSYTGSLDTQYF. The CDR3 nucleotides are TGTGCCAGCAGCTACACCGGGTCCCTGGATACGCAGTATTTT.